The clone carrying this T cell receptor (beta chain) was observed many times. Time point noted: longitudinal time-point 3. The CDR3 is 14 residues long. Germline lookup yields CDR1 DFQATT and CDR2 SNEGSKA (reference sequence). V was pared by 1 base and J by 0 bases, with 9 bases between. The data stem from a study of neurological immune-mediated disorders. TCRdb ran MiXCR on the 5' RACE reads and lists one entry per CDR3 protein. The sample holds more than 40,000 distinct CDR3 sequences, 12% seen once. This clonotype was obtained from a male donor with HTLV-1-associated myelopathy (HAM/TSP). The sample comprised PBMCs. The rearrangement joins TRBV20-1 to TRBJ1-1; no clear D. The CDR3 DNA follows: TGCAGTGCTAGAGCCCCTACGGTGAACACTGAAGCTTTCTTT. It specifies CSARAPTVNTEAFF.